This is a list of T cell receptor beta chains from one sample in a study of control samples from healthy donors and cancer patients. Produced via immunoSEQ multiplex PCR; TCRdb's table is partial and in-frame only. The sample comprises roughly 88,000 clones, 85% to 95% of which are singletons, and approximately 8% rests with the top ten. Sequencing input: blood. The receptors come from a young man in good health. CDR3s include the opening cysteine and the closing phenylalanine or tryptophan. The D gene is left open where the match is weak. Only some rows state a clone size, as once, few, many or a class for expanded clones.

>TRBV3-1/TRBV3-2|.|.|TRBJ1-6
CASSHQDLYYNSPLHF
TGTGCCAGCAGCCATCAGGACCTTTACTATAATTCACCCCTCCACTTT
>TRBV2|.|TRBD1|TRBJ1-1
CASRETGGNTEAFF
TGTGCCAGCAGGGAGACAGGGGGGAACACTGAAGCTTTCTTT
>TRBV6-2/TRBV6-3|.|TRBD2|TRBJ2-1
CASSEAGGPNEQFF
TGTGCCAGCAGTGAGGCGGGAGGACCGAATGAGCAGTTCTTC
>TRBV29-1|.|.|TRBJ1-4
CSVEMAGWEKLFF
TGCAGCGTTGAAATGGCAGGGTGGGAAAAACTGTTTTTT
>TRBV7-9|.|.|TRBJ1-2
CASSSAGGPGYGYTF
TGTGCCAGCAGCTCCGCCGGGGGGCCAGGCTATGGCTACACCTTC
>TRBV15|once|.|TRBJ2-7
CATSSSRTDGYEQYF
TGTGCCACCAGTAGTTCCCGGACGGACGGCTACGAGCAGTACTTC
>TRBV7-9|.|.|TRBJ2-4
CASSLERPQLSPKNIQYF
TGTGCCAGCAGCTTAGAGAGGCCTCAGCTGAGTCCCAAAAACATTCAGTACTTC
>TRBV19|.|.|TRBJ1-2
CASNIEGIDYGYTF
TGTGCCAGTAATATTGAGGGGATCGACTATGGCTACACCTTC
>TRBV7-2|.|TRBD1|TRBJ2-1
CASSLRTGILNEQFF
TGTGCCAGCAGCTTAAGGACAGGAATATTGAATGAGCAGTTCTTC
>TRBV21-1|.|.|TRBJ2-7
CASSKDRVTYEQYF
TGTGCCAGCAGCAAAGACAGGGTAACCTACGAGCAGTACTTC
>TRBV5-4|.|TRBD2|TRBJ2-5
CASSTGTSGNQETQYF
TGTGCCAGCAGCACAGGGACTAGCGGGAACCAAGAGACCCAGTACTTC
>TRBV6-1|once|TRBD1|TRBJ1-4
CASSEGTGVEKLFF
TGTGCCAGCAGTGAAGGGACAGGGGTTGAAAAACTGTTTTTT
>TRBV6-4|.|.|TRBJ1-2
CASRPGQKGGYTF
TGTGCCAGCAGGCCTGGTCAGAAAGGGGGCTACACCTTC
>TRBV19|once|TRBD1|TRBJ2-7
CASRLAVGQVYEQYF
TGTGCCAGTAGGCTGGCCGTTGGACAGGTCTACGAGCAGTACTTC
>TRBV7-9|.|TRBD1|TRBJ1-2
CASSTLTVTGGYGYTF
TGTGCCAGCAGCACCCTGACGGTGACAGGGGGCTATGGCTACACCTTC
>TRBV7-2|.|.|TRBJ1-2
CASSPAGARGYGYTF
TGTGCCAGCAGCCCAGCGGGGGCTCGAGGGTATGGCTACACCTTC
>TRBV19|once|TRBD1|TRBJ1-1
CASSASMTGVGKAFF
TGTGCCAGTAGTGCCTCGATGACAGGGGTCGGGAAAGCTTTCTTT
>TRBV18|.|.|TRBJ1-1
CASSPPPSVSVNTEAFF
TGTGCCAGCTCACCACCTCCTTCGGTTTCGGTGAACACTGAAGCTTTCTTT
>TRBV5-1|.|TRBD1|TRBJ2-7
CASSLTDRLVEQYF
TGCGCCAGCAGCTTGACGGACAGGTTGGTCGAGCAGTACTTC
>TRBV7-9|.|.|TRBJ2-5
CASSLVGGERETQYF
TGTGCCAGCAGCTTAGTTGGAGGGGAGAGGGAGACCCAGTACTTC
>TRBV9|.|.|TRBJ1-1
CASSETGGPNTEAFF
TGTGCCAGCAGCGAAACGGGGGGCCCTAACACTGAAGCTTTCTTT
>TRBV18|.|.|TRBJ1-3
CASSPPLGSPGNTIYF
TGTGCCAGCTCACCACCCCTGGGCAGTCCTGGAAACACCATATATTTT
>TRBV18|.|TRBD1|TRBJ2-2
CASSLKTGTGDANTGELFF
TGTGCCAGCTCACTAAAAACCGGGACAGGCGACGCGAACACCGGGGAGCTGTTTTTT
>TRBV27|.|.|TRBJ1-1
CASSFGAPGEAFF
TGTGCCAGCAGTTTCGGGGCTCCCGGTGAAGCTTTCTTT